This is a list of T cell receptor beta chains from one sample in a study of T cells of healthy individuals. One entry per CDR3 protein, called by TCRdb with MiXCR from the 5' RACE reads. Of tens of thousands of distinct CDR3 sequences listed, around 15% are singletons. Source of these receptors: a human donor in good health. Each CDR3 is given with its conserved first and last residue. A D gene is named only where the DNA matches it firmly. Expanded clones are given a class, and other clones once, few, many or no size at all.

>13|TRBV3-1|.|TRBJ2-1|.
TGTGCCAGCAGCCAAGAAGGTCGCGGCGAGCGCTTCTTC
CASSQEGRGERFF
>14|TRBV12-3/TRBV12-4|.|TRBJ1-3|.
TGTGCCAGCATAGACACCTTCTCTGGAAACACCATATATTTT
CASIDTFSGNTIYF
>16|TRBV6-5|TRBD1|TRBJ2-7|.
TGTGCCAGCAGTTACGGTGGGACAGGGTCCCCCTACGAGCAGTACTTC
CASSYGGTGSPYEQYF
>11|TRBV7-9|.|TRBJ1-2|many
TGTGCCAGCAGCCACGAATCGGACTACACCTTC
CASSHESDYTF
>16|TRBV3-1|.|TRBJ1-3|many
TGTGCCAGCAGCCAAGTAACGGGAGGGGTTGGAAACACCATATATTTT
CASSQVTGGVGNTIYF
>11|TRBV6-2/TRBV6-3|.|TRBJ2-2|few
TGTGCCAGCAGTTACCTCAGGGAGCTGTTTTTT
CASSYLRELFF
>13|TRBV20-1|.|TRBJ2-1|many
TGCAGTGCCCCGCGTGGGGGTAACAATGAGCAGTTCTTC
CSAPRGGNNEQFF
>17|TRBV10-3|.|TRBJ1-2|many
TGTGCCATCAGTGAGACCCGCAGGGGAGTCGATAACTATGGCTACACCTTC
CAISETRRGVDNYGYTF
>15|TRBV7-2|TRBD1|TRBJ2-2|few
TGTGCCAGCAGGGCTCAGGGGGCAAGCACCGGGGAGCTGTTTTTT
CASRAQGASTGELFF
>15|TRBV7-2|TRBD2|TRBJ2-3|few
TGTGCCAGCAGCCCGACTAGCGGGGTCACAGATACGCAGTATTTT
CASSPTSGVTDTQYF
>13|TRBV11-2|.|TRBJ2-2|.
TGTGCCAGCAGCTTATTTGGACCCGGGGAGCTGTTTTTT
CASSLFGPGELFF
>15|TRBV5-6|.|TRBJ1-2|.
TGTGCCAGCAGTTTGAAATTAACAGTTAACTATGGCTACACCTTC
CASSLKLTVNYGYTF
>12|TRBV5-1|.|TRBJ2-7|few
TGCGCCAGCAGCCCCGAGACTGGCGAGCAGTACTTC
CASSPETGEQYF
>18|TRBV10-3|TRBD2|TRBJ2-2|few
TGTGCCATCAGTGAGTCGGGACTAGCGGGGCATAACACCGGGGAGCTGTTTTTT
CAISESGLAGHNTGELFF
>13|TRBV24-1|.|TRBJ1-5|many
TGTGCCACCAGTGAGCGACGTAGTCAGCCCCAGCATTTT
CATSERRSQPQHF
>14|TRBV7-2|.|TRBJ2-4|few
TGTGCCAGCAGCTTCGACGTGGGGCAAAACATTCAGTACTTC
CASSFDVGQNIQYF
>16|TRBV27|.|TRBJ1-6|few
TGTGCCACCCAGGGGAGGGCGAGCTCCTATAATTCACCCCTCCACTTT
CATQGRASSYNSPLHF
>16|TRBV11-2|TRBD1|TRBJ2-4|many
TGTGCCAGCTCTCTAGGGTTGGGGCAGGGGGCGAACATTCAGTACTTC
CASSLGLGQGANIQYF
>14|TRBV6-2/TRBV6-3|TRBD1|TRBJ2-7|many
TGTGCCAGCAGTTCCTACAGGGGATTCTACGAGCAGTACTTC
CASSSYRGFYEQYF
>12|TRBV2|.|TRBJ1-2|.
TGTGCCACCACGAGGGGTAACTATGGCTACACCTTC
CATTRGNYGYTF
>13|TRBV27|.|TRBJ2-5|many
TGTGCCAGCAGTTTAGTGGGTTGGGAGACCCAGTACTTC
CASSLVGWETQYF
>14|TRBV29-1|.|TRBJ2-7|many
TGCAGCGTGAGTGAAAACCAGGGAACTTACGAGCAGTACTTC
CSVSENQGTYEQYF
>17|TRBV6-4|.|TRBJ2-2|few
TGTGCCAGCAGTGACTCGAGTCTCGGGAGCAACACCGGGGAGCTGTTTTTT
CASSDSSLGSNTGELFF
>14|TRBV28|TRBD2|TRBJ2-3|few
TGTGCCAGCAGAACGTCAACGCGGGGGGTTACGCAGTATTTT
CASRTSTRGVTQYF
>11|TRBV24-1|.|TRBJ2-1|.
TGTGCCACCAGTGACAACAATGAGCAGTTCTTC
CATSDNNEQFF
>15|TRBV5-4|.|TRBJ2-3|few
TGTGCCAGCAGCTTGGAATCAAGAAGTGTAGATACGCAGTATTTT
CASSLESRSVDTQYF
>14|TRBV18|TRBD2|TRBJ2-1|.
TGTGCCAGCTGGGCCGGGACTAGTATAAATGAGCAGTTCTTC
CASWAGTSINEQFF
>12|TRBV7-2|.|TRBJ2-1|.
TGTGCCAGCAGCTCCAATAGAGGGGGGCAGTTCTTC
CASSSNRGGQFF
>11|TRBV10-3|.|TRBJ2-7|.
TGTGCCACACAGGTAAACTCCGAGCAGTACTTC
CATQVNSEQYF
>12|TRBV19|.|TRBJ2-2|many
TGTGCCAGTACAGGGGACACCGGGGAGCTGTTTTTT
CASTGDTGELFF
>12|TRBV2|.|TRBJ2-7|few
TGTGCCAGCAGTGAACACCTACACGAGCAGTACTTC
CASSEHLHEQYF
>15|TRBV19|.|TRBJ1-1|many
TGTGCCAGTAGTATAGATAGGGCTAGGCAGGGTGAAGCTTTCTTT
CASSIDRARQGEAFF
>15|TRBV5-1|.|TRBJ1-5|.
TGCGCCAGCAGCCGCGAGTTCGGGGGCAATCAGCCCCAGCATTTT
CASSREFGGNQPQHF
>13|TRBV5-5|TRBD1|TRBJ2-5|many
TGTGCCAGCAGCTTACAGGGGATAGAGACCCAGTACTTC
CASSLQGIETQYF
>15|TRBV14|.|TRBJ2-3|.
TGTGCCAGCAGCCAAGGGACAGTTCGGGCGGATACGCAGTATTTT
CASSQGTVRADTQYF
>14|TRBV5-1|TRBD1|TRBJ2-5|many
TGCGCCAGCAGCTTGAGGACAGGCGAAGAGACCCAGTACTTC
CASSLRTGEETQYF
>14|TRBV5-1|.|TRBJ2-3|.
TGCGCCAGCAGCTTGGTGTCGGGGACCGATACGCAGTATTTT
CASSLVSGTDTQYF
>16|TRBV4-1|.|TRBJ2-2|.
TGCGCCAGCAGCTTTCCTTCACTGGACATCACCGGGGAGCTGTTTTTT
CASSFPSLDITGELFF
>19|TRBV7-2|TRBD1|TRBJ2-2|few
TGTGCCAGCAGCTTAAGGGGACAGGGGGCGCCGACGAACACCGGGGAGCTGTTTTTT
CASSLRGQGAPTNTGELFF
>17|TRBV5-5|TRBD2|TRBJ2-3|many
TGTGCCAGCAGCTTGGGCTCCCCGGGACTAAGCACAGATACGCAGTATTTT
CASSLGSPGLSTDTQYF
>16|TRBV11-2|TRBD2|TRBJ2-2|few
TGTGCCAGCAGCACTTGGACTAGCTCGTGGACCGGGGAGCTGTTTTTT
CASSTWTSSWTGELFF
>16|TRBV30|TRBD2|TRBJ2-3|.
TGTGCCTGGAGTCCTACTAGCGGGAGTACCACAGATACGCAGTATTTT
CAWSPTSGSTTDTQYF
>13|TRBV3-1|.|TRBJ1-5|.
TGTGCCAGCAGCCGAGACTCAGCAGAGGCCCAGCATTTT
CASSRDSAEAQHF
>16|TRBV7-9|TRBD1|TRBJ2-3|.
TGTGCCAGCAGCTTAGGGACAGGGAGTTTGACAGATACGCAGTATTTT
CASSLGTGSLTDTQYF
>17|TRBV19|TRBD1|TRBJ1-5|many
TGTGCCAGTAGATCCTGGGACAGGGGGCGAGGCAATCAGCCCCAGCATTTT
CASRSWDRGRGNQPQHF
>14|TRBV19|.|TRBJ2-5|few
TGTGCCAGTAGTATTGGGACTGCCCGGGAGACCCAGTACTTC
CASSIGTARETQYF
>16|TRBV6-6|.|TRBJ2-7|.
TGTGCCAGCAGTTACTTGGGTGCGGGGCCCGGCAGCGAGCAGTACTTC
CASSYLGAGPGSEQYF
>17|TRBV3-1|TRBD2|TRBJ2-1|few
TGTGCCAGCAGCCAGAGGCTAGCGGGGGCCCAGGACAATGAGCAGTTCTTC
CASSQRLAGAQDNEQFF
>14|TRBV30|.|TRBJ2-4|few
TGTGCCTGGAGTGTGAGAGGAGGGGGCGACATTCAGTACTTC
CAWSVRGGGDIQYF
>16|TRBV28|.|TRBJ2-1|many
TGTGCCAGCAGTCACTCCTCAGGGGCCACCTACAATGAGCAGTTCTTC
CASSHSSGATYNEQFF
>15|TRBV23-1|TRBD1|TRBJ2-7|.
TGCGCCAGCAGTCAAGTAAGGGGGCATGTCTACGAGCAGTACTTC
CASSQVRGHVYEQYF
>13|TRBV2|.|TRBJ1-4|.
TGTGCCAGTTCGTTCCTTGCTAATGAAAAACTGTTTTTT
CASSFLANEKLFF